This TCR beta chain was documented in a study of shared clonotypes between healthy human individuals. Clones were sequenced by immunoSEQ multiplex PCR, and TCRdb holds only the in-frame ones, with some missing. The sample includes roughly 2 million clones, around 95% of them seen just once. For this clone: This sample includes further DNA sequences coding for the same CDR3.

CDR3 length equals 15 residues. The germline V gene encodes CDR1 MNHEY and CDR2 SMNVEV (reference sequence). Trimming took 6 bases from V and 1 from J; bases not matched to a gene: 3. The receptor was derived from a man between 18 and 29 years old in good health. Sequencing used naive CD4+ T cells sorted from blood. Subset indicated: CD45RA+ positively selected. The J gene is TRBJ2-7, the V gene TRBV27; 13 bases match TRBD2. The CDR3: CASRGLAGNSYEQYF. CDR3 coding DNA: TGTGCCAGCAGGGGACTAGCGGGAAATTCCTACGAGCAGTACTTC.